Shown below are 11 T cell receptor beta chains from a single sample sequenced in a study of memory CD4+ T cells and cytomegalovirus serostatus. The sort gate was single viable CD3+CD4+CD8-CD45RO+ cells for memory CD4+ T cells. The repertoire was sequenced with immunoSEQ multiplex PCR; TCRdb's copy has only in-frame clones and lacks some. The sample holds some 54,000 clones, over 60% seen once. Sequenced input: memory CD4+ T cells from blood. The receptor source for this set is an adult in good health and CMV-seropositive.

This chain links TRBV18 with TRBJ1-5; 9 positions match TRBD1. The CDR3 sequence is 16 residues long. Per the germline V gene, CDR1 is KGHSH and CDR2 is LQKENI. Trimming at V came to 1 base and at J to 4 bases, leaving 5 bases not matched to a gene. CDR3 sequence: CASSPLAGTGNQPQHF. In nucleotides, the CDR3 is TGTGCCAGCTCACCACTAGCCGGGACAGGGAATCAGCCCCAGCATTTT.

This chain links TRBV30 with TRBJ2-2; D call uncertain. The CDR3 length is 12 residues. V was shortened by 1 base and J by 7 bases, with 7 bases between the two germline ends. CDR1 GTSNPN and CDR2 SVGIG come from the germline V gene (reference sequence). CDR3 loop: CAWSGTHGELFF. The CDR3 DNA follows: TGTGCCTGGAGTGGGACGCACGGGGAGCTGTTTTTT.

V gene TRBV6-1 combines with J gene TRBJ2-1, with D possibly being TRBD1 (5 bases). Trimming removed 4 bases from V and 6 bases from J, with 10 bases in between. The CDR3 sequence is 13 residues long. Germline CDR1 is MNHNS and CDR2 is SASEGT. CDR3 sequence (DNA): TGTGCCAGCAGTGGTGAAAGGGGCAATGAGCAGTTCTTC. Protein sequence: CASSGERGNEQFF.

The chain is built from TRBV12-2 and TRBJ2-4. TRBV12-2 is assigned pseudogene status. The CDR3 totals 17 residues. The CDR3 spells CASRLAGGPSSKNIQYF. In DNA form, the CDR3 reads TGTGCAAGTCGCTTAGCCGGGGGCCCCTCTAGCAAAAACATTCAGTACTTC.

CDR3 sequence: CASSLFVGQGETQYF. Written as DNA, the CDR3 is TGTGCCAGTAGTTTATTCGTGGGACAGGGGGAGACCCAGTACTTC. This chain uses TRBV19 with TRBJ2-5; TRBD1 aligns across 10 bases. The junction had 8 bases not matched to a gene; V was cut back by 5 bases and J by 5 bases. Per germline, CDR1 LNHDA and CDR2 SQIVND (reference sequence). The CDR3 is 15 residues long.

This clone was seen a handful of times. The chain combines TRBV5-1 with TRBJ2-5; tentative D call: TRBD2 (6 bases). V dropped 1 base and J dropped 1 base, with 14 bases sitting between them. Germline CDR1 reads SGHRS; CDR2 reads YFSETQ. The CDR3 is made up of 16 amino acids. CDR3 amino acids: CASSLRPRGVQETQYF. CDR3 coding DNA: TGCGCCAGCAGCTTGAGGCCGCGGGGTGTCCAAGAGACCCAGTACTTC.

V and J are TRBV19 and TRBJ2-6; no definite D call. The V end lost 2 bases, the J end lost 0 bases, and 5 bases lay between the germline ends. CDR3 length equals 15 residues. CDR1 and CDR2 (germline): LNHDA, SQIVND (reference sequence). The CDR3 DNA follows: TGTGCCAGTAGTATACTGATCTCTGGGGCCAACGTCCTGACTTTC. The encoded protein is CASSILISGANVLTF.

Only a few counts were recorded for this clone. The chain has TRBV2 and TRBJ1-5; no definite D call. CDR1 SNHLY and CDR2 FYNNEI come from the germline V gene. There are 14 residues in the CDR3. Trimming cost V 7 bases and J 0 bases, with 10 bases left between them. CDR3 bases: TGTGCCAGCAAGGCGGTATATAGCAATCAGCCCCAGCATTTT. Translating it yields CASKAVYSNQPQHF.

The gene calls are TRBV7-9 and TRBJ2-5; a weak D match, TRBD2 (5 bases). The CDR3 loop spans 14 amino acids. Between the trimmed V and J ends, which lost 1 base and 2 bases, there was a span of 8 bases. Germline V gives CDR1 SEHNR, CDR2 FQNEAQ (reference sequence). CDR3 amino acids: CASSLESGQETQYF. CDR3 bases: TGTGCCAGCAGCTTAGAGTCGGGGCAAGAGACCCAGTACTTC.

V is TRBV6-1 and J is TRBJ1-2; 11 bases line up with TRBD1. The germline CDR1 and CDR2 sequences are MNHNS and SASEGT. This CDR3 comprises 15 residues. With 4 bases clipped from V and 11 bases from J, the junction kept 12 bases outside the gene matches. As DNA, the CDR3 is TGTGCCAGCAGTGGCTCCGGGACAGGGGGTTGGTATTACACCTTC. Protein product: CASSGSGTGGWYYTF.

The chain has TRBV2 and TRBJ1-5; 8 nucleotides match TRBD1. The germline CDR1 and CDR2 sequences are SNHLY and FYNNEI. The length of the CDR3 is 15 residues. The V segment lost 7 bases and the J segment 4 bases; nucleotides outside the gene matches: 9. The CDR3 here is CASTRTGTGNQPQHF. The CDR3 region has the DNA TGTGCCAGCACGAGGACCGGGACAGGTAATCAGCCCCAGCATTTT.